This T cell receptor beta chain was captured in a study of response to subunit inactivated influenza vaccine. This clonotype was recorded a few times. As yet, its antigen is unknown. Germline V lookup: CDR1 DFQATT, CDR2 SNEGSKA (reference sequence). CDR3 length equals 11 residues. Deletions cut 6 bases from V and 0 bases from J, with 5 bases between. Study-level points and caveats: Authors proposed each seasonal influenza vaccination draws in few new T cells.

TCRdb used MiXCR to reprocess the RT-PCR reads, holding one entry per CDR3 protein. The sample has about 610,000 distinct CDR3 sequences, 13% to 15% seen once. The V and J genes are TRBV20-1 and TRBJ1-2; D is possibly TRBD1 (5 bases). This clonotype was obtained from a man over 45 who received an inactivated influenza vaccine. The sample was PBMCs from blood, taken 11 to 12 days after vaccination. The CDR3: CSAGANYGYTF. The CDR3, as DNA: TGCAGTGCGGGGGCTAACTATGGCTACACCTTC.